Below, 18 T cell receptor beta chains from the same sample are listed, as sequenced in a study of spatial heterogeneity in lung cancer. Their antigen targets remain unknown. Study-wide points: The study found that expanded intratumoral alpha and beta TCR counts tracked tumor mutation counts.

TCRdb redid the calling of the 5' RACE reads with MiXCR, one entry per CDR3 protein. The sample records around 95,000 distinct CDR3 sequences, 4.4% being singletons. Sample time point: sample taken at primary tumor resection. Sequenced material: lung tumor tissue, taken at surgery. The receptors here all came from a male donor with early-stage non-small cell lung cancer.

The genes are TRBV27 and TRBJ1-1; the D is unclear. The CDR3 consists of 14 residues. The germline gives CDR1 MNHEY, CDR2 SMNVEV (reference sequence). V dropped 2 bases and J dropped 2 bases, with 9 bases sitting between them. This CDR3 is CASSLTYENTEAFF. The CDR3 DNA sequence: TGTGCCAGCAGTTTAACCTACGAAAACACTGAAGCTTTCTTT.

This clonotype was observed at least ten times. The chain links TRBV12-3 or TRBV12-4 to TRBJ1-1; no clear D. The CDR3 extends over 13 amino acids. Trimming stripped 3 bases from V and 0 bases from J, with 5 bases between. This CDR3 reads CASSLSLNTEAFF. Here the CDR3 DNA reads TGTGCCAGCAGTTTGAGTTTGAACACTGAAGCTTTCTTT.

The table lists this clonotype with many counts. V usage is TRBV7-9 and J usage is TRBJ2-5; D not resolved. This CDR3 is 12 amino acids long. V lost 3 bases, J lost 3 bases, and 5 bases lay in between. Germline-derived CDR1 and CDR2 are SEHNR and FQNEAQ (reference sequence). CDR3 coding DNA: TGTGCCAGCAGCTTGGGTAAAGAGACCCAGTACTTC. Protein sequence: CASSLGKETQYF. The whole variable domain, remainder taken from reference TRBV7-9 and TRBJ2-5, is DTGVSQNPRHKITKRGQNVTFRCDPISEHNRLYWYRQTLGQGPEFLTYFQNEAQLEKSRLLSDRFSAERPKGSFSTLEIQRTEQGDSAMYLCASSLGKETQYFGPGTRLLVL.

Ten or more counts support this clonotype. This chain uses TRBV10-3 with TRBJ2-3, with D tentatively TRBD1 or TRBD2 (5 bases each). The CDR3 covers 12 residues. The germline CDR1 and CDR2 sequences are ENHRY and SYGVKD. V was trimmed by 3 bases and J by 7 bases, leaving 8 bases between them. CDR3 sequence reads: CAISDGANTQYF. The CDR3 bases are TGTGCCATCAGTGACGGGGCCAATACGCAGTATTTT.

Worth noting for this clonotype: The junction does not match germline at one end; this may be a read error. The V and J genes are TRBV6-1 and TRBJ2-3; the D gene is possibly TRBD2 (5 bases). Germline V CDR1 and CDR2: MNHNS, SASEGT. The CDR3 sequence is 13 residues long. CDR3 sequence (DNA): TGTGCCAGCAGAGAAGCGGAGGCAGATACGCAGTATTTT. Residues: CASREAEADTQYF.

This clonotype was observed many times. The chain links TRBV7-2 to TRBJ2-7; maybe TRBD1 (6 bases). There are 13 residues in the CDR3. The germline V gene encodes CDR1 SGHTA and CDR2 FQGNSA. V lost 5 bases, J lost 1 base, and 9 bases lay in between. For the CDR3, the DNA is TGTGCCAGCAGCGTCGACAGGTCCTACGAGCAGTACTTC. This encodes CASSVDRSYEQYF.

This clonotype was observed at least ten times. The chain couples TRBV11-1 to TRBJ1-6; the D gene is possibly TRBD1 (5 bases). V was cut by 3 bases and J by 5 bases, with 8 bases left in between. CDR3 size: 14 residues. Per germline, CDR1 SGHAT and CDR2 FQDESV (reference sequence). CDR3 residues: CASSFAGNNSPLHF. In DNA form, the CDR3 reads TGTGCCAGCAGCTTCGCAGGGAATAATTCACCCCTCCACTTT.

This clonotype was seen at least ten times. This sequence joins TRBV5-6 and TRBJ2-3, with D tentatively TRBD1 or TRBD2 (6 bases each). Germline values: CDR1 SGHDT, CDR2 YYEEEE. Trimming stripped 6 bases from V and 5 bases from J, with 37 bases between. There are 21 residues in the CDR3. CDR3 sequence reads: CASTIWGLAPGGGFRGDTQYF. In DNA form, the CDR3 reads TGTGCCAGCACCATTTGGGGGCTAGCGCCCGGAGGTGGATTTCGAGGAGATACGCAGTATTTT.

This clonotype was recorded at least ten times. This rearrangement joins TRBV4-1 to TRBJ2-4; 14 nucleotides align to TRBD2. CDR1 MGHRA and CDR2 YSYEKL come from the germline V gene. This CDR3 is built from 18 residues. Trimming took 4 bases from V and 0 from J; bases not matched to a gene: 5. CDR3 coding DNA: TGCGCCAGCAGCCCTGGACTAGCGGGAGGCTCAGCCAAAAACATTCAGTACTTC. It yields the protein CASSPGLAGGSAKNIQYF.

This clonotype has at least ten counts. V gene TRBV12-5 combines with J gene TRBJ2-5, with D unclear. V gave up 1 base and J gave up 1 base, with 4 bases separating them. Germline loops: CDR1 LGHNT, CDR2 FRNRAP. The length of the CDR3 is 13 residues. DNA of the CDR3: TGTGCTAGTGGTTTGGACCTCCAAGAGACCCAGTACTTC. Protein: CASGLDLQETQYF. The variable domain in full, with the rest retrieved from reference TRBV12-5 and TRBJ2-5, is DARVTQTPRHKVTEMGQEVTMRCQPILGHNTVFWYRQTMMQGLELLAYFRNRAPLDDSGMPKDRFSAEMPDATLATLKIQPSEPRDSAVYFCASGLDLQETQYFGPGTRLLVL.

This clonotype was counted ten times or more. The rearrangement joins TRBV12-3 or TRBV12-4 to TRBJ1-2; tentative D call: TRBD1 (5 bases). This CDR3 comprises 14 residues. Trimming cost V 5 bases and J 4 bases, with 14 bases left between them. CDR3 residues: CASSEIRDGYGYTF. In nucleotides, the CDR3 is TGTGCCAGCAGTGAGATCCGGGACGGCTATGGCTACACCTTC.

Ten or more counts support this clonotype. V and J are TRBV10-3 and TRBJ2-6; 8 bases are shared with TRBD1. CDR1 and CDR2 (germline): ENHRY, SYGVKD. CDR3 size: 18 residues. The J segment lost 0 bases and the V segment lost 3 bases, leaving 7 bases of the junction unmatched. CDR3 region: CAISDPTGDPSGANVLTF. The DNA for the CDR3 is TGTGCCATCAGTGATCCGACAGGGGACCCCTCTGGGGCCAACGTCCTGACTTTC.

This clonotype was found many times. The rearrangement uses TRBV12-5 and TRBJ1-1; D is unclear. The germline V and J ends were trimmed by 6 bases and 1 base, with 12 bases remaining between them. This CDR3 comprises 14 residues. Germline V gene lookup returns CDR1 LGHNT and CDR2 FRNRAP. The CDR3 region has the DNA TGTGCTAGTGGGAAGCTAGAACCGAACACTGAAGCTTTCTTT. Its protein is CASGKLEPNTEAFF.

V usage is TRBV29-1 and J usage is TRBJ2-3; 8 nucleotides line up with TRBD1. The J segment lost 2 bases and the V segment lost 7 bases, leaving 8 bases of the junction unmatched. There are 14 residues in the CDR3. Germline V lookup: CDR1 SQVTM, CDR2 ANQGSEA. The DNA of the CDR3 is TGCAGCGCCCAGGCAGGGGGCTTCACAGATACGCAGTATTTT. Translating gives CSAQAGGFTDTQYF.

Many counts were recorded for this clonotype. V and J are TRBV28 and TRBJ2-3; D not resolved. The CDR3 runs 13 residues. Trimming took off 5 bases at V and 1 base at J, with 7 bases between the two ends. Germline CDR1 and CDR2: MDHEN and SYDVKM. The CDR3 loop reads CASSNIGTDTQYF. In nucleotides, the CDR3 is TGTGCCAGCAGTAATATAGGCACAGATACGCAGTATTTT.

The chain recombines TRBV4-1 with TRBJ2-7, with TRBD1 identical over 7 bases. The V gene end was trimmed by 0 bases and the J gene end by 2 bases; junction bases not matched to a gene: 7. Germline values: CDR1 MGHRA, CDR2 YSYEKL. The CDR3 covers 16 residues. This CDR3 reads CASSQDTGDRAYEQYF. DNA for the CDR3: TGCGCCAGCAGCCAAGATACCGGGGACAGAGCCTACGAGCAGTACTTC.

This clonotype was counted at least ten times. The rearrangement joins TRBV6-5 to TRBJ1-1; D unclear. The germline CDR1 and CDR2 sequences are MNHEY and SVGAGI. Trimming removed 2 bases at V and 6 bases at J, with 7 bases between. The CDR3 extends over 12 amino acids. Here the CDR3 DNA reads TGTGCCAGCAGTTACCGAGGCGCTGAAGCTTTCTTT. The encoded protein is CASSYRGAEAFF.

This clonotype was seen a handful of times. CDR3 nucleotides: TGTGCCAGCGGTGTGGGACTAGGGAACAATGAGCAGTTCTTC. This sequence encodes CASGVGLGNNEQFF. V gene TRBV12-3 or TRBV12-4 combines with J gene TRBJ2-1; 8 nucleotides agree with TRBD2. This CDR3 spans 14 amino acids. V shed 8 bases and J 5 bases; nucleotides not matched to a gene: 8.